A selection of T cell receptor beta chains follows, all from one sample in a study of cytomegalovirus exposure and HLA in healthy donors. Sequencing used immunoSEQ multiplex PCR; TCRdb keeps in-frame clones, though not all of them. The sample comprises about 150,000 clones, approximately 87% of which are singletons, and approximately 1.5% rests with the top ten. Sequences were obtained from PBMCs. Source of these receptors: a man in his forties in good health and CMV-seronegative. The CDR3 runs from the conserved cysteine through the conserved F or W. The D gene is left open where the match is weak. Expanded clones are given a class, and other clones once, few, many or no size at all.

CSVDRREYYNEQFF,TGCAGCGTTGATCGGCGGGAGTACTACAATGAGCAGTTCTTC,few,TRBD2,TRBV29-1,TRBJ2-1
CASSFRQAYEQYF,TGTGCCAGCAGTTTTAGACAAGCCTACGAGCAGTACTTC,-,-,TRBV27,TRBJ2-7
CASSWGTGLSGNTIYF,TGTGCCAGCAGCTGGGGGACAGGCCTATCTGGAAACACCATATATTTT,-,TRBD1,TRBV7-8,TRBJ1-3
CAWRLTGQGYGYTF,TGTGCCTGGAGGCTAACGGGACAGGGATATGGCTACACCTTC,-,TRBD1,TRBV30,TRBJ1-2
CASSTRTSGKETQYF,TGTGCCAGTAGTACCCGGACTAGCGGAAAAGAGACCCAGTACTTC,-,TRBD2,TRBV19,TRBJ2-5
CAISEVGRKNYGYTF,TGTGCCATCAGTGAGGTCGGGAGAAAGAACTATGGCTACACCTTC,-,-,TRBV10-3,TRBJ1-2
CASHGTRGGKLFF,TGTGCCAGCCACGGGACTCGGGGAGGAAAACTGTTTTTT,-,-,TRBV28,TRBJ1-4
CASRLRGNQPQHF,TGTGCCAGTAGACTTCGGGGCAATCAGCCCCAGCATTTT,-,-,TRBV19,TRBJ1-5
CSVVTVYGYTF,TGCAGCGTAGTGACAGTCTATGGCTACACCTTC,-,-,TRBV29-1,TRBJ1-2
CASSMQGGADTQYF,TGTGCCAGCAGTATGCAGGGAGGGGCAGATACGCAGTATTTT,-,TRBD2,TRBV7-6,TRBJ2-3
CASSSGLAYEQYF,TGTGCCAGTAGTTCGGGACTTGCCTACGAGCAGTACTTC,-,-,TRBV19,TRBJ2-7
CASSSSQGYTF,TGTGCCAGCAGCTCCTCCCAGGGCTACACCTTC,-,-,TRBV13,TRBJ1-2
CASSLRGSSYNSPLHF,TGTGCCAGCAGCTTGAGAGGGAGCTCCTATAATTCACCCCTCCACTTT,once,-,TRBV5-6,TRBJ1-6
CASSTARPGELFF,TGTGCCAGCAGTACCGCGAGGCCCGGGGAGCTGTTTTTT,-,-,TRBV6-1,TRBJ2-2
CASSPGGQGEYTQYF,TGTGCCAGCAGCCCGGGGGGGCAGGGAGAATATACCCAGTACTTC,-,TRBD2,TRBV5-4,TRBJ2-5
CSVLGLAAEQYF,TGCAGCGTTCTGGGACTAGCGGCCGAGCAGTACTTC,-,TRBD2,TRBV29-1,TRBJ2-7
CALLAGEDGELFF,TGTGCTTTACTAGCGGGAGAAGATGGGGAGCTGTTTTTT,-,TRBD2,TRBV7-2,TRBJ2-2
CASSQVAGDYEQYF,TGCGCCAGCAGCCAAGTGGCGGGGGACTACGAGCAGTACTTC,-,TRBD2,TRBV4-1,TRBJ2-7
CASSPLALAVYEQYF,TGTGCCAGCAGCCCCCTGGCTCTAGCGGTCTACGAGCAGTACTTC,-,TRBD2,TRBV14,TRBJ2-7
CASSLAWWTGGANYGYTF,TGTGCCAGCAGCTTAGCGTGGTGGACAGGGGGCGCGAACTATGGCTACACCTTC,-,TRBD1,TRBV7-2,TRBJ1-2
CASSLGVGGSPLHF,TGTGCCAGCAGCTTAGGGGTAGGGGGTTCACCCCTCCACTTT,few,-,TRBV11-3,TRBJ1-6
CASSLRTGATDTQYF,TGTGCCAGCAGCCTACGGACAGGGGCCACAGATACGCAGTATTTT,-,TRBD1,TRBV11-3,TRBJ2-3
CASSRMTGGDEKLFF,TGTGCCAGCAGCCGGATGACAGGGGGGGATGAAAAACTGTTTTTT,once,TRBD1,TRBV7-2,TRBJ1-4
CASSLDGGAYNEQFF,TGCGCCAGCAGCTTGGACGGGGGGGCATACAATGAGCAGTTCTTC,few,TRBD2,TRBV5-1,TRBJ2-1
CSVDSDTPTGELFF,TGCAGCGTTGACTCGGACACCCCCACCGGGGAGCTGTTTTTT,-,-,TRBV29-1,TRBJ2-2
CASSKGSGGDYNEQFF,TGTGCCAGCAGCAAGGGTAGCGGGGGGGACTACAATGAGCAGTTCTTC,-,TRBD2,TRBV7-2,TRBJ2-1
CASGLSRRGNEKLFF,TGTGCTAGTGGTTTGTCCCGCCGCGGTAATGAAAAACTGTTTTTT,once,-,TRBV12-5,TRBJ1-4
CATSRVATTGEQYF,TGTGCCACCAGCAGAGTCGCGACAACTGGCGAGCAGTACTTC,-,-,TRBV15,TRBJ2-7
CASKPTFSYEQYF,TGTGCCAGCAAACCTACCTTCTCCTACGAGCAGTACTTC,-,-,TRBV2,TRBJ2-7
CASRTGEANVLTF,TGTGCCAGTAGGACAGGGGAGGCCAACGTCCTGACTTTC,-,TRBD1,TRBV19,TRBJ2-6
CASSLGGQVMGDEQYF,TGCGCCAGCAGCTTGGGGGGACAGGTCATGGGGGACGAGCAGTACTTC,-,TRBD1,TRBV5-1,TRBJ2-7
CASSFRGHGEQYF,TGTGCCAGCAGCTTTCGGGGACACGGCGAGCAGTACTTC,once,-,TRBV13,TRBJ2-7
CASSPSAGAYNEQFF,TGTGCCAGCAGCCCCTCAGCGGGGGCCTACAATGAGCAGTTCTTC,-,TRBD2,TRBV7-3,TRBJ2-1
CASSLGYGQIEAFF,TGTGCCAGCAGTTTAGGGTATGGGCAGATTGAAGCTTTCTTT,few,-,TRBV27,TRBJ1-1
CSAREIDEQFF,TGCAGCGCAAGGGAGATAGATGAGCAGTTCTTC,few,-,TRBV29-1,TRBJ2-1
CASATGGDTGYTF,TGTGCCAGCGCCACGGGCGGGGATACTGGCTACACCTTC,-,-,TRBV5-5,TRBJ1-2
CASSSPGGGTGELFF,TGTGCCAGCAGCTCCCCGGGGGGGGGCACCGGGGAGCTGTTTTTT,-,TRBD2,TRBV6-5,TRBJ2-2
CAWSQTGQVYEQYF,TGTGCCTGGAGCCAAACGGGACAGGTCTACGAGCAGTACTTC,-,TRBD1,TRBV30,TRBJ2-7
CSVDPGSNYGYTF,TGCAGCGTTGACCCAGGATCTAACTATGGCTACACCTTC,-,-,TRBV29-1,TRBJ1-2
CASSTDYFVQETQYF,TGTGCCAGCAGTACGGACTACTTCGTCCAAGAGACCCAGTACTTC,-,-,TRBV6-5,TRBJ2-5
CASSFGTADQPQHF,TGTGCCAGCAGCTTCGGGACAGCGGATCAGCCCCAGCATTTT,-,TRBD1,TRBV7-6,TRBJ1-5
CASSHGVLNYGYTF,TGTGCCAGCAGCCACGGTGTTTTAAACTATGGCTACACCTTC,-,-,TRBV5-6,TRBJ1-2
CASSQDGGDTIYF,TGTGCCAGCAGCCAGGACGGGGGTGACACCATATATTTT,-,-,TRBV6-5,TRBJ1-3
CASSFTGGGPPDTQYF,TGTGCCAGCAGCTTTACAGGGGGGGGTCCTCCAGATACGCAGTATTTT,-,-,TRBV5-5,TRBJ2-3
CASRPGGNTEAFF,TGTGCCAGCAGGCCCGGGGGGAACACTGAAGCTTTCTTT,-,-,TRBV2,TRBJ1-1
CASSFAGLGRTEKLFF,TGTGCCAGCAGCTTTGCGGGGTTGGGCAGGACAGAAAAACTGTTTTTT,-,-,TRBV5-6,TRBJ1-4
CASSTSGTGAGYEQYF,TGTGCCAGCAGCACGTCCGGGACAGGGGCTGGCTACGAGCAGTACTTC,few,TRBD1,TRBV5-8,TRBJ2-7
CASSPEQAGKLFF,TGTGCCAGCTCACCCGAACAGGCCGGAAAACTGTTTTTT,-,-,TRBV18,TRBJ1-4